This T cell receptor beta chain is drawn from a study of control samples from healthy donors and cancer patients (dated by TCRdb to the early 2020s). The CDR3 starts with the cysteine, ends with the phenylalanine, and has 15 residues. Only CDR3 DNA remains: 45 bases, in frame from the first base. V is cut back by 4 bases and J by 2 bases, with 5 bases in the junction unmatched. From the germline V gene (reference sequence), CDR1 is LGHDT and CDR2 is YNNKEL. Library construction relied on the immunoSEQ multiplex PCR assay. TCRdb holds this immuneACCESS table with in-frame rearrangements only. Some clones are missing; in checked studies, unresolved V genes explain under half, and the rest has no known cause. The sample table records around 100,000 clones; around nine tenths of these occur just once. About 14% of the sample lies in the top ten. Turning to this clone: What antigen it recognizes has not been identified. No per-base quality is available; no much larger clone lies one base away.

Sequencing was done on a sample of blood. The clonotype originates from a man younger than 45 in good health. The chain links TRBV3-1 (or the pseudogene TRBV3-2) with TRBJ1-2; TRBD1 aligns with 9 central bases. The DNA is as follows: TGTGCCAGCAGCCGGACTACAGGGGGCAACTATGGCTACACCTTC. Its translation reads: CASSRTTGGNYGYTF.